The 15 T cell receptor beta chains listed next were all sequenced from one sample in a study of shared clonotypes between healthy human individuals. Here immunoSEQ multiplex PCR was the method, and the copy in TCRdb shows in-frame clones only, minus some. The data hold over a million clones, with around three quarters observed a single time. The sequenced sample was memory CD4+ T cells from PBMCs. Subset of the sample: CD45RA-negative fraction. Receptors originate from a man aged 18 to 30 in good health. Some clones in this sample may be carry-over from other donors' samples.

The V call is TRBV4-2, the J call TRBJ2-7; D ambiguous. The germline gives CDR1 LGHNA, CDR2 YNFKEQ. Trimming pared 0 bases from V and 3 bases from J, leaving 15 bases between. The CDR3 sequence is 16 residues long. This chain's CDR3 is CASSQDLGASGYEQYF. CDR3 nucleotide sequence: TGTGCCAGCAGCCAAGATTTAGGAGCGTCGGGCTACGAGCAGTACTTC.

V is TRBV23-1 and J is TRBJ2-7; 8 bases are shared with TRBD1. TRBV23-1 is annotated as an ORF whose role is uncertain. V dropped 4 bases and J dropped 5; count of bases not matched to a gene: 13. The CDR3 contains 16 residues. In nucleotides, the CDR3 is TGCGCCAGCAGTCCTCCTTTTTGGACAGGGAGGCACGAGCAGTACTTC. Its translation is CASSPPFWTGRHEQYF.

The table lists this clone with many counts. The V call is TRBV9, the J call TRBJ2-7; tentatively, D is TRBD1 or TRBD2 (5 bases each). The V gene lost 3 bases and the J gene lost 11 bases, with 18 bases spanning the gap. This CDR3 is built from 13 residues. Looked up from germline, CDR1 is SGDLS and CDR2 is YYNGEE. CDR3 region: CASSAGPAAQEYF. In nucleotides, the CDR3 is TGTGCCAGCAGCGCGGGACCAGCGGCTCAAGAGTACTTC.

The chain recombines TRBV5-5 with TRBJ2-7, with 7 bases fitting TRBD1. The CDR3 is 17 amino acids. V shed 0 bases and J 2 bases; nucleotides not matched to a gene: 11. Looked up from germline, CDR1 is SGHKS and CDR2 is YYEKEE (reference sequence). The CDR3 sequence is CASSLATRQTGTYEQYF. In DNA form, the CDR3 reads TGTGCCAGCAGCTTGGCTACGAGGCAGACAGGGACCTACGAGCAGTACTTC.

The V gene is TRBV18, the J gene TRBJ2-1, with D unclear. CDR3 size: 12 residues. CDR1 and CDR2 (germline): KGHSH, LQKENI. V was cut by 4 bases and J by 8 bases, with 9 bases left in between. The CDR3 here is CASSLQRDEQFF. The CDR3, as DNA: TGTGCCAGCTCACTACAGCGAGATGAGCAGTTCTTC.

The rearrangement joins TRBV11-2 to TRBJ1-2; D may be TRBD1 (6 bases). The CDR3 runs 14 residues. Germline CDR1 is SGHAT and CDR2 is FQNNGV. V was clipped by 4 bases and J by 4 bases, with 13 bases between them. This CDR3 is CASSSLQGGYGYTF. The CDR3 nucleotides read TGTGCCAGCAGCTCCTTACAGGGCGGCTATGGCTACACCTTC. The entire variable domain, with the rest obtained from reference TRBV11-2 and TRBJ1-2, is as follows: EAGVAQSPRYKIIEKRQSVAFWCNPISGHATLYWYQQILGQGPKLLIQFQNNGVVDDSQLPKDRFSAERLKGVDSTLKIQPAKLEDSAVYLCASSSLQGGYGYTFGSGTRLTVV.

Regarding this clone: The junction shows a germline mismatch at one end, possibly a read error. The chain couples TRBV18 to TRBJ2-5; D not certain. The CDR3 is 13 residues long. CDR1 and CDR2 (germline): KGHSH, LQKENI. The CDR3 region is CASSPLKQETQYF. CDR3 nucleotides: TGTGCCAGCTCCCCACTCAAACAAGAGACCCAGTACTTC.

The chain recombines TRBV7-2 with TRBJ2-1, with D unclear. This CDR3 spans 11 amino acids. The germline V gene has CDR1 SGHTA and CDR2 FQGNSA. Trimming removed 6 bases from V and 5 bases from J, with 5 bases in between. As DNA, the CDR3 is TGTGCCAGCAGGATGAACAATGAGCAGTTCTTC. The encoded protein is CASRMNNEQFF.

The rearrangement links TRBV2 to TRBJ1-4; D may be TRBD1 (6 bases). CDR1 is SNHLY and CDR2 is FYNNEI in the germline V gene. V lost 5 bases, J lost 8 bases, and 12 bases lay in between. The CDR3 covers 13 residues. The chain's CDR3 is CASSYLGGEKLFF. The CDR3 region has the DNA TGTGCCAGCAGTTATCTAGGGGGGGAAAAACTGTTTTTT.

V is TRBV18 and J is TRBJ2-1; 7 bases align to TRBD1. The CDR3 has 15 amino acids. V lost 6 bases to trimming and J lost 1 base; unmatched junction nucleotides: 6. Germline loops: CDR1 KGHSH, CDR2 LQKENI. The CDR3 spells CASSPLTGSYNEQFF. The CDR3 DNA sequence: TGTGCCAGCTCGCCATTGACAGGGTCCTACAATGAGCAGTTCTTC. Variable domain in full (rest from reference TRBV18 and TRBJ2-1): NAGVMQNPRHLVRRRGQEARLRCSPMKGHSHVYWYRQLPEEGLKFMVYLQKENIIDESGMPKERFSAEFPKEGPSILRIQQVVRGDSAAYFCASSPLTGSYNEQFFGPGTRLTVL.

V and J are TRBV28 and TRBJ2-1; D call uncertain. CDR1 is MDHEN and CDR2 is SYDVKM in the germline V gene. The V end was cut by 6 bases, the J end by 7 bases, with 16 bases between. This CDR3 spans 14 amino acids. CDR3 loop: CASSPVMMWNEQFF. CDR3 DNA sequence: TGTGCCAGCAGCCCTGTAATGATGTGGAATGAGCAGTTCTTC.

The CDR3 DNA reads TGTGCCAGCAGCCGTCGGGACAGGGGTTACTATGGCTACACCTTC. Residues: CASSRRDRGYYGYTF. The chain couples TRBV7-8 to TRBJ1-2; 10 bases are a match to TRBD1. V dropped 5 bases and J dropped 3; count of bases not matched to a gene: 6. There are 15 residues in the CDR3. Germline V gene data show CDR1 as SGHVS and CDR2 as FQNEAQ.

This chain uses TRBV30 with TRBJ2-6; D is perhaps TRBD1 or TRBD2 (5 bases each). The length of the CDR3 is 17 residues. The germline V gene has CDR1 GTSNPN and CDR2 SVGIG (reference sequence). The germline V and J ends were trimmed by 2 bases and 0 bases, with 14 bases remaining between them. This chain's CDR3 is CAWSPGRSSSGANVLTF. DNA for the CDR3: TGTGCCTGGAGTCCGGGACGGAGTTCCTCTGGGGCCAACGTCCTGACTTTC.

The CDR3 region is CASSSSGTGTGELFF. DNA for the CDR3: TGTGCCAGCAGCTCTAGCGGGACGGGCACCGGGGAGCTGTTTTTT. The chain uses TRBV7-9 and TRBJ2-2; 9 positions agree with TRBD2. Germline trimming cut 4 bases from V and 4 bases from J; bases unmatched to any gene: 4. Germline CDR1 and CDR2: SEHNR and FQNEAQ (reference sequence). The CDR3 is made up of 15 amino acids.

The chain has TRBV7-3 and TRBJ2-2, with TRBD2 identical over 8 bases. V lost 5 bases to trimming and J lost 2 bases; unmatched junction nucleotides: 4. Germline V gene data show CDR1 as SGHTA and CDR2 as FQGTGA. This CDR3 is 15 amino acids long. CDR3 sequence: CASSILAGNTGELFF. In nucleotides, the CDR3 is TGTGCCAGCAGCATTCTAGCGGGCAACACCGGGGAGCTGTTTTTT. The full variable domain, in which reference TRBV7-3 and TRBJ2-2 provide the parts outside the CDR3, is GAGVSQTPSNKVTEKGKYVELRCDPISGHTALYWYRQSLGQGPEFLIYFQGTGAADDSGLPNDRFFAVRPEGSVSTLKIQRTERGDSAVYLCASSILAGNTGELFFGEGSRLTVL.